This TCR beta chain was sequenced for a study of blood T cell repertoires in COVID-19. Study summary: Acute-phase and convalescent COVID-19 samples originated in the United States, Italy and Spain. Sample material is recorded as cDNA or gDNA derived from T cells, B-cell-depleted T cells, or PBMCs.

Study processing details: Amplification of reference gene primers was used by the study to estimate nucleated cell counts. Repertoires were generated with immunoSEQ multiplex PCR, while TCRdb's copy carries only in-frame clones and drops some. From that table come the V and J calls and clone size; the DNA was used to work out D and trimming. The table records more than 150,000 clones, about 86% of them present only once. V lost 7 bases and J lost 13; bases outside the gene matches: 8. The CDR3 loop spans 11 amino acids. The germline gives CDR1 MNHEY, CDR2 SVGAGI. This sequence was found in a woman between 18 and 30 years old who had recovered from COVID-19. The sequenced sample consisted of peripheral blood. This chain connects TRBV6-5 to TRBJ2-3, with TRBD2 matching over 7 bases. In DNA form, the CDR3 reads TGTGCCAGCACCCAGGGTCGGGAGGAGTATTTT. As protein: CASTQGREEYF.